Presented here are 23 T cell receptor beta chains from one specimen sequenced in a study of blood T cell repertoires in COVID-19. Some clones are missing from TCRdb's copy, which holds only in-frame ones; the method was immunoSEQ multiplex PCR. Among 45,000 to 60,000 clones listed, roughly 86% were seen once. The specimen sequenced was peripheral blood. The receptors here all came from a man aged 45 to 65 with active COVID-19.

The chain is built from TRBV6-5 and TRBJ2-3, with 9 bases fitting TRBD1. The germline V gene encodes CDR1 MNHEY and CDR2 SVGAGI. The CDR3 length is 15 residues. V lost 6 bases and J lost 2; bases outside the gene matches: 6. CDR3 nucleotides: TGTGCCAGCAGACCGGGACAGGGCCACACAGATACGCAGTATTTT. This gives the protein CASRPGQGHTDTQYF.

This sequence joins TRBV16 and TRBJ2-5, with D possibly TRBD1 on 5 matching bases. Germline V gives CDR1 KGHSY, CDR2 FQNENV. V lost 4 bases and J lost 4, with 16 bases in between. This CDR3 contains 15 residues. The CDR3 spells CASSPDQGGAETQYF. DNA of the CDR3: TGTGCCAGCAGCCCCGACCAGGGCGGCGCAGAGACCCAGTACTTC.

The chain has TRBV20-1 and TRBJ2-5, with D possibly being TRBD2 (5 bases). CDR1 is DFQATT, CDR2 SNEGSKA, per germline (reference sequence). Trimming left V 6 bases short and J 9 bases short, with 11 bases between. The CDR3 sequence is 10 residues long. CDR3 nucleotides: TGCAGTGCCGGACTCTCTCCCCAGTACTTC. Translated, it gives CSAGLSPQYF.

V and J are TRBV29-1 and TRBJ2-1, with TRBD2 matching over 10 bases. V dropped 2 bases and J dropped 3; count of bases not matched to a gene: 1. CDR3 length: 14 residues. CDR1 and CDR2 (germline): SQVTM, ANQGSEA. CDR3 in DNA: TGCAGCGTTGAAAGCGGGAGGGTCTACAATGAGCAGTTCTTC. The encoded protein is CSVESGRVYNEQFF.

The genes are TRBV15 and TRBJ2-3, with 8 bases fitting TRBD2. V was clipped by 0 bases and J by 5 bases; unmatched bases: 7. The CDR3 has 16 amino acids. Germline assignment: CDR1 LNHNV and CDR2 YYDKDF (reference sequence). In DNA form, the CDR3 reads TGTGCCACCAGCAGAGATCTCCTAGCGGGCAAAGATACGCAGTATTTT. Translation: CATSRDLLAGKDTQYF.

The rearrangement links TRBV11-3 to TRBJ2-1; 8 bases map to TRBD2. The V and J ends lost 5 bases and 4 bases, in that order; junction bases with no gene match: 4. This CDR3 is built from 14 residues. Germline CDR1 SGHNT, CDR2 YENEEA. CDR3 in DNA: TGTGCCAGCAGCCCGGGGGGGCCTTACAATGAGCAGTTCTTC. Residues: CASSPGGPYNEQFF. The entire variable domain, with the rest obtained from reference TRBV11-3 and TRBJ2-1, is as follows: EAGVVQSPRYKIIEKKQPVAFWCNPISGHNTLYWYLQNLGQGPELLIRYENEEAVDDSQLPKDRFSAERLKGVDSTLKIQPAELGDSAVYLCASSPGGPYNEQFFGPGTRLTVL.

The rearrangement uses TRBV7-9 and TRBJ2-3, with a possible D match to TRBD1 (6 bases). The ends were cut back, 6 bases at V and 3 bases at J, with 22 bases in the middle. The length of the CDR3 is 17 residues. The germline V gene has CDR1 SEHNR and CDR2 FQNEAQ (reference sequence). The CDR3 DNA follows: TGTGCCAGCAGGTCTAACAGGGTAGGACACAATACAGATACGCAGTATTTT. Translation: CASRSNRVGHNTDTQYF.

The chain uses TRBV19 and TRBJ2-1; 9 nucleotides agree with TRBD2. Germline CDR1 reads LNHDA; CDR2 reads SQIVND (reference sequence). After removal of 5 bases from V and 9 bases from J, the junction contained 14 bases not matched to a gene. The CDR3 loop spans 16 amino acids. DNA for the CDR3: TGTGCCAGTAGTTCGTATAGCGGGAGACCCCTGGGTGAGCAGTTCTTC. Its translation is CASSSYSGRPLGEQFF.

CDR3 amino acids: CASSSGRRGTGELFF. In DNA form, the CDR3 reads TGTGCCAGTTCTAGCGGGAGGAGGGGCACCGGGGAGCTGTTTTTT. V and J are TRBV7-3 and TRBJ2-2; 11 nucleotides match TRBD2. Trimming took 9 bases from V and 4 from J; bases not matched to a gene: 7. The CDR3 runs to 15 residues. Germline CDR1 is SGHTA and CDR2 is FQGTGA.

To note about this clone: The CDR3 end shows no conserved phenylalanine or tryptophan, and so a read error is likely. The DNA is omitted, as the CDR3 cannot be located on it reliably, and the CDR3 follows TCRdb's listing. This rearrangement joins TRBV27 to TRBJ2-7; the table gives TRBD1 as D, unverified against the DNA. CDR1 is MNHEY, CDR2 SMNVEV, per germline (reference sequence). The CDR3 is 8 amino acids long, termini counted. CDR3 protein: CASRPGQL.

The J gene is TRBJ2-7, the V gene TRBV13; TRBD2 is a possible D gene (6 bases). Germline-derived CDR1 and CDR2 are PRHDT and FYEKMQ (reference sequence). V gave up 1 base and J gave up 10 bases, with 11 bases separating them. This CDR3 contains 12 residues. The CDR3 coding sequence is TGTGCCAGCAGCTTAGATCGGGGGAGACAGTACTTC. Translating it yields CASSLDRGRQYF.

V and J are TRBV6-5 and TRBJ2-1, with TRBD1 identical over 8 bases. The V gene end was trimmed by 5 bases and the J gene end by 6 bases; junction bases not matched to a gene: 9. CDR1 is MNHEY and CDR2 is SVGAGI in the germline V gene. The CDR3 sequence is 15 residues long. The chain's CDR3 is CASSPRTGTGNEQFF. In nucleotides, the CDR3 is TGTGCCAGCAGTCCCCGGACAGGGACCGGCAATGAGCAGTTCTTC.

This chain uses TRBV9 with TRBJ1-2; the D is unclear. V gave up 0 bases and J gave up 3 bases, with 6 bases separating them. The CDR3 covers 13 residues. The germline V gene encodes CDR1 SGDLS and CDR2 YYNGEE. CDR3 coding DNA: TGTGCCAGCAGCGTAGGGGGAGACTATGGCTACACCTTC. This encodes CASSVGGDYGYTF.

The rearrangement joins TRBV4-1 to TRBJ1-6, with unresolved D. Trimming pared 2 bases from V and 0 bases from J, leaving 8 bases between. The CDR3 is 16 residues long. Germline V gene sequence: CDR1 MGHRA, CDR2 YSYEKL. DNA of the CDR3: TGCGCCAGCAGCCAAAAAAGTAGCTCCTATAATTCACCCCTCCACTTT. It is translated as CASSQKSSSYNSPLHF.

The chain recombines TRBV28 with TRBJ2-1; perhaps TRBD1 as D (5 bases). Trimming removed 5 bases from V and 0 bases from J, with 11 bases in between. This CDR3 has 15 residues. The germline CDR1 and CDR2 sequences are MDHEN and SYDVKM. In DNA, the CDR3 is TGTGCCAGCAGTCCGTACAGGAACTCCTACAATGAGCAGTTCTTC. Translation gives CASSPYRNSYNEQFF.

The genes are TRBV9 and TRBJ2-2; D may be TRBD1 (7 bases). This CDR3 comprises 15 residues. Germline loops: CDR1 SGDLS, CDR2 YYNGEE. V was pared by 3 bases and J by 7 bases, with 16 bases between. CDR3 nucleotide sequence: TGTGCCAGCAGCGGCAGGGGGGTCTATGACGGGGAGCTGTTTTTT. Amino acid sequence: CASSGRGVYDGELFF.

This clone has a single count. The chain combines TRBV7-2 with TRBJ1-1; tentative D call: TRBD1 (5 bases). Germline V gene sequence: CDR1 SGHTA, CDR2 FQGNSA. Trimming removed 3 bases at V and 0 bases at J, with 11 bases between. The CDR3 totals 15 residues. Written as DNA, the CDR3 is TGTGCCAGCAGCTTCTCGCAGGGCCTGAACACTGAAGCTTTCTTT. Residues: CASSFSQGLNTEAFF.

This clone was counted a few times. The J gene is TRBJ1-6, the V gene TRBV6-5; possible D gene TRBD1, 6 bases. Looked up from germline, CDR1 is MNHEY and CDR2 is SVGAGI. The CDR3 is 15 residues long. V lost 1 base and J lost 6, with 10 bases in between. In DNA, the CDR3 is TGTGCCAGCAGTTACTGGTCCAGGGGTAATTCACCCCTCCACTTT. Encoded protein: CASSYWSRGNSPLHF.

V is TRBV10-3 and J is TRBJ2-2; 9 nucleotides agree with TRBD1. Germline trimming cut 5 bases from V and 4 bases from J; bases unmatched to any gene: 14. Germline values: CDR1 ENHRY, CDR2 SYGVKD. This CDR3 is 18 amino acids long. This CDR3 is CAISQPQQGALSTGELFF. Here the CDR3 DNA reads TGTGCCATCAGTCAACCCCAACAGGGGGCTCTATCCACCGGGGAGCTGTTTTTT.

The J gene is TRBJ2-7, the V gene TRBV11-2; 8 bases map to TRBD2. The CDR3 has 15 residues. Losses at the gene ends were 2 bases for V and 2 bases for J; bases not matched to a gene: 5. Per germline, CDR1 SGHAT and CDR2 FQNNGV. CDR3 nucleotide sequence: TGTGCCAGCAGCTTACTAGCGGGTTCCCCCTACGAGCAGTACGTC. It specifies CASSLLAGSPYEQYV.

The CDR3 DNA is TGTGCCAGCAAGCGGGGGCCGGGCCGTACGCAGTATTTT. Protein: CASKRGPGRTQYF. The V gene is TRBV9, the J gene TRBJ2-3, with 8 bases matching TRBD2. V lost 6 bases, J lost 8 bases, and 8 bases stayed unmatched. The CDR3 runs to 13 residues. Germline CDR1 is SGDLS and CDR2 is YYNGEE.

The V call is TRBV6-6, the J call TRBJ2-7; a weak D match, TRBD2 (5 bases). V was cut by 7 bases and J by 7 bases, with 14 bases left in between. This CDR3 spans 12 amino acids. Germline assignment: CDR1 MNHNY and CDR2 SVGAGI (reference sequence). The CDR3 nucleotides read TGTGCCAGCACCCCGAGCGGTTGGGAGCAGTACTTC. Amino acids: CASTPSGWEQYF.

The chain links TRBV9 to TRBJ2-1; D gene ambiguous. Deletions cut 0 bases from V and 0 bases from J, with 13 bases between. Germline V gene sequence: CDR1 SGDLS, CDR2 YYNGEE. The CDR3 loop spans 17 amino acids. This chain's CDR3 is CASSVVARKSSYNEQFF. The CDR3 DNA follows: TGTGCCAGCAGCGTAGTCGCGCGGAAGAGCTCCTACAATGAGCAGTTCTTC.